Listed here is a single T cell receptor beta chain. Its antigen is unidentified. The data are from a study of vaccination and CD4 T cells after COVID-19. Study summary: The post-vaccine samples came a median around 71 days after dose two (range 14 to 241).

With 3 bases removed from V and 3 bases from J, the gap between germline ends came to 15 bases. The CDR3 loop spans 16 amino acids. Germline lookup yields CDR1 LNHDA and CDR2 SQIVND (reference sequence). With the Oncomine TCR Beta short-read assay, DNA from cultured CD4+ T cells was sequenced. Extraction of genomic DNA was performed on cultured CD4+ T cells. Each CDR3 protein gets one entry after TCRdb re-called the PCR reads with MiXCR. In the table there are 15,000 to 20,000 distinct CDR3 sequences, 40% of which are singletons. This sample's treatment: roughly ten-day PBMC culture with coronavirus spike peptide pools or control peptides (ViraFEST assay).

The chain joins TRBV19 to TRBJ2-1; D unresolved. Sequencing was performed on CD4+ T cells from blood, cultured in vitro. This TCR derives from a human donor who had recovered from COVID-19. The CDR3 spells CASSMVRLVGYNEQFF. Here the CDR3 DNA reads TGTGCCAGTAGTATGGTCCGGCTAGTGGGCTACAATGAGCAGTTCTTC.